This section outlines one TCR beta chain sequence together with its context. Its antigen remains unidentified. Germline values: CDR1 SGHRS, CDR2 YFSETQ. This CDR3 comprises 19 residues. Unmatched junction bases numbered 10, after V lost 3 bases and J lost 0 bases. Presence of unique molecular identifiers characterized the TCR beta cDNA libraries. Around 500,000 cDNA molecules were obtained per 1 to 10 million input T cells. TCRdb ran MiXCR on the PCR reads and lists one entry per CDR3 protein. The data show hundreds of thousands of distinct CDR3 sequences, roughly 58% seen once. This entry belongs to a study of post-analysis software for immune sequencing data. Study overall: Relapsing-remitting, secondary progressive and progressive-relapsing multiple sclerosis courses were included.

Study-wide findings and caveats: Same-batch samples co-clustered strongly by F measure. Four to six TRBV segments, including TRBV5-6, TRBV5-1 and TRBV20-1, were more frequent in patients than controls. Diversity measured as normalized Chao1 was significantly lower in multiple sclerosis patients than in controls.

The chain combines TRBV5-1 with TRBJ2-7, with 15 bases fitting TRBD2. The TCR sequence derives from a girl between 5 and 17 years old with multiple sclerosis. Sequenced: blood. The CDR3 is CASSYGQGLAGGGSYEQYF. CDR3 sequence (DNA): TGCGCCAGCAGCTACGGACAGGGACTAGCGGGAGGAGGCTCCTACGAGCAGTACTTC.